In this sample, the clone carrying this T cell receptor beta chain turned up once. What it binds is unknown. The junction does not match germline at one end; this may be a read error. Germline CDR1 reads SGHVS; CDR2 reads FQNEAQ. CDR3 size: 16 residues. Starting material for RNA and DNA co-extraction consisted of about 17-31 mg of unsorted bulk tissue. Surgeons treated the primary liver carcinoma of the patients by surgical resection. A constant-region primer primed TCR beta cDNA synthesis from 500 to 550 ng of total RNA. A slightly modified ARM-PCR protocol with three nested multiplex PCR rounds produced these TCR beta libraries. Running 10 cycles apiece, the first two PCR rounds relied on TRBV1-TRBV30 forward primers together with a C-beta reverse primer. TCRdb re-analysed the multiplex PCR reads in MiXCR, keeping a single row per CDR3 protein. The sample lists about 74,000 distinct CDR3 sequences, over 60% occurring once.

The sample comes from a study of tumor-infiltrating lymphocytes in primary liver carcinoma. Notes on the study in general: No more than about 8-24% of top clones could be seen in all five tumor regions. It was tumor-adjacent and tumor-blood pairs that overlapped less than tumor region pairs did.

This receptor was identified in a man aged 40-49 years with primary liver carcinoma and hepatitis B virus infection. What was sequenced was liver tumor tissue from sampling region 4. Subset denoted: tumor region T4, right-lateral pole. The J gene is TRBJ2-3, the V gene TRBV7-8; TRBD2 is a possible D gene (6 bases). CDR3 amino acids: CASNLAAGLAQATQYF. The CDR3 coding sequence is TGTGCCAGCAACTTAGCGGCGGGGTTAGCTCAGGCCACGCAGTATTTT. Full variable domain (outside the CDR3, taken from reference TRBV7-8 and TRBJ2-3): GAGVSQSPRYKVAKRGQDVALRCDPISGHVSLFWYQQALGQGPEFLTYFQNEAQLDKSGLPSDRFFAERPEGSVSTLKIQRTQQEDSAVYLCASNLAAGLAQATQYFGPGTRLTVL.